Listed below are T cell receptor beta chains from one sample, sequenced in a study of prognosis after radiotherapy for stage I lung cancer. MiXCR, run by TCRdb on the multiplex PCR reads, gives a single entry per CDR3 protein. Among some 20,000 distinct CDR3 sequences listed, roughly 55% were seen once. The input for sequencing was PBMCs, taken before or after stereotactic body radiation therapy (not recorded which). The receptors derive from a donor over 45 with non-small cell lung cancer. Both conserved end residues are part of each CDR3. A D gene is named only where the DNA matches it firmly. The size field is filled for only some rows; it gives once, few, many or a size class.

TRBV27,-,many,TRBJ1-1,CASSFDRNTEAFF,TGTGCCAGCAGTTTCGACAGGAACACTGAAGCTTTCTTT
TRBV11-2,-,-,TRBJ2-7,CASSHTDEQYF,TGTGCCAGCAGCCATACGGACGAGCAGTACTTC
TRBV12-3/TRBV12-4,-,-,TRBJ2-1,CASSVRTENEQFF,TGTGCCAGCAGTGTCCGGACAGAAAATGAGCAGTTCTTC
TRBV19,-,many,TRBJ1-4,CASSVPSRAFGEKLFF,TGTGCCAGTAGTGTCCCGTCGCGGGCTTTCGGTGAAAAACTGTTTTTT
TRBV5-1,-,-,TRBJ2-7,CASSLGAGLYEQYF,TGCGCCAGCAGCTTGGGGGCAGGGCTCTACGAGCAGTACTTC
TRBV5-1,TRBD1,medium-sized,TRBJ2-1,CASSLGGGQGARNEQFF,TGCGCCAGCAGCTTGGGTGGGGGACAGGGGGCGAGAAATGAGCAGTTCTTC
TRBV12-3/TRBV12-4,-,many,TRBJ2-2,CASSLAMNTGELFF,TGTGCCAGCAGTTTAGCCATGAACACCGGGGAGCTGTTTTTT
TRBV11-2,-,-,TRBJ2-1,CASSLEPGASYNEQFF,TGTGCCAGCAGCTTAGAGCCGGGGGCCTCCTACAATGAGCAGTTCTTC
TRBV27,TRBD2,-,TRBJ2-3,CSSSLAGGVDTQYF,TGTTCCAGCAGTTTAGCGGGAGGGGTAGATACGCAGTATTTT
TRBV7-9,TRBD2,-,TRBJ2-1,CANSFPTSVSDEQFF,TGTGCCAACAGCTTCCCGACTAGCGTGAGTGATGAGCAGTTCTTC
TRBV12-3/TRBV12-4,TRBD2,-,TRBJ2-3,CASNLSGGREADTQYF,TGTGCCAGCAACCTTTCGGGAGGTAGAGAGGCAGATACGCAGTATTTT
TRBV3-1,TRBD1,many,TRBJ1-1,CASTWTGLNTEAFF,TGTGCCAGCACCTGGACAGGATTGAACACTGAAGCTTTCTTT
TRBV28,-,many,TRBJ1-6,CASSTGPPLNSPLHF,TGTGCCAGTAGTACCGGGCCACCTCTTAATTCACCCCTCCACTTT
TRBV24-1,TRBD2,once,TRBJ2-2,CATSYFTSGSGYTGELFF,TGTGCCACCAGTTATTTTACTAGCGGTAGTGGGTACACCGGGGAGCTGTTTTTT